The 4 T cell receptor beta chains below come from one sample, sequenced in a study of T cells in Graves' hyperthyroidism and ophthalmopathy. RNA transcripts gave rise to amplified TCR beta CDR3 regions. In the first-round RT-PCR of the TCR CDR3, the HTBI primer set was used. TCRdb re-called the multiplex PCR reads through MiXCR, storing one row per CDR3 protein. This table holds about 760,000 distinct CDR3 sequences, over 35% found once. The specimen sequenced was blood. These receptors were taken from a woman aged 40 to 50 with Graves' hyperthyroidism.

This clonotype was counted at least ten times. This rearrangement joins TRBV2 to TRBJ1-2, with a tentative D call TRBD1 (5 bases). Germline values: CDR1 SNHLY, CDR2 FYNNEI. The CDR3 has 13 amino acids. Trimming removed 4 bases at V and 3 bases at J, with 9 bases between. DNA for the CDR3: TGTGCCAGCAGTGGTCAGGGCGACTATGGCTACACCTTC. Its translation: CASSGQGDYGYTF.

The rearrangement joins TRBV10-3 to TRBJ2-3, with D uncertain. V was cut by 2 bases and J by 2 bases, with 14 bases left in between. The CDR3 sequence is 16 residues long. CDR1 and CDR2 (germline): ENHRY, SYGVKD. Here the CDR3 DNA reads TGTGCCATCAGTGAGGGGCGACCGGCGAACACAGATACGCAGTATTTT. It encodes CAISEGRPANTDTQYF.

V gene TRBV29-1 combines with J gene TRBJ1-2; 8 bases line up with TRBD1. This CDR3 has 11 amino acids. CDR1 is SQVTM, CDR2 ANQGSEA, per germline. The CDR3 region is CRRTGSWGYTF. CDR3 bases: TGCAGACGGACAGGGTCTTGGGGCTACACCTTC. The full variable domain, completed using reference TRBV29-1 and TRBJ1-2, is SAVISQKPSRDICQRGTSLTIQCQVDSQVTMMFWYRQQPGQSLTLIATANQGSEATYESGFVIDKFPISRPNLTFSTLTVSNMSPEDSSIYLCRRTGSWGYTFGSGTRLTVV.

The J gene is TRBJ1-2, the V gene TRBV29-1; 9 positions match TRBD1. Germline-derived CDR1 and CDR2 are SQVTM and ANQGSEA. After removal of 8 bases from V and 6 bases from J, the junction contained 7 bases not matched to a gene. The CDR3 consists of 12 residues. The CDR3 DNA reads TGCAGCCCGGGACAGGGAGTGGATGGCTACACCTTC. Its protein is CSPGQGVDGYTF. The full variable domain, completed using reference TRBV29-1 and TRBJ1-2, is SAVISQKPSRDICQRGTSLTIQCQVDSQVTMMFWYRQQPGQSLTLIATANQGSEATYESGFVIDKFPISRPNLTFSTLTVSNMSPEDSSIYLCSPGQGVDGYTFGSGTRLTVV.